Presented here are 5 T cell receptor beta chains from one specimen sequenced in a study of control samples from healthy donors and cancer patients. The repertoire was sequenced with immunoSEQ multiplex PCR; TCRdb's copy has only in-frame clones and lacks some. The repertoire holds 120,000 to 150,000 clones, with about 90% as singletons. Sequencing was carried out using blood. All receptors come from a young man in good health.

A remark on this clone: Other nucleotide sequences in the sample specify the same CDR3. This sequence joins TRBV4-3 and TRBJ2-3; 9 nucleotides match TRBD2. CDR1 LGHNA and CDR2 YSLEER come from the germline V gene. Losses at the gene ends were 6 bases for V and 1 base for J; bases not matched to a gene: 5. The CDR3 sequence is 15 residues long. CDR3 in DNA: TGCGCCAGCAGTCGCGGGGGGGCGGGCACAGATACGCAGTATTTT. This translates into CASSRGGAGTDTQYF.

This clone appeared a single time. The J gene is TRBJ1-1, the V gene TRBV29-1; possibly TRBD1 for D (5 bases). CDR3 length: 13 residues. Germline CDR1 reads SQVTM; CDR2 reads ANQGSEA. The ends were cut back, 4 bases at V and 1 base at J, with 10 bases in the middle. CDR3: CSVVSDKNTEAFF. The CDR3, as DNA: TGCAGCGTTGTATCGGACAAGAACACTGAAGCTTTCTTT.

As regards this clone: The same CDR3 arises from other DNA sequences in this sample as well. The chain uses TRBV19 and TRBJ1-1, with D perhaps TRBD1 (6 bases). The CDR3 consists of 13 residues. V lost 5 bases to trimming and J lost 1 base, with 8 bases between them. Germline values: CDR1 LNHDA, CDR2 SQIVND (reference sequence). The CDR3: CASSEQGNTEAFF. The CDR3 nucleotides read TGTGCCAGTAGTGAACAGGGGAACACTGAAGCTTTCTTT.

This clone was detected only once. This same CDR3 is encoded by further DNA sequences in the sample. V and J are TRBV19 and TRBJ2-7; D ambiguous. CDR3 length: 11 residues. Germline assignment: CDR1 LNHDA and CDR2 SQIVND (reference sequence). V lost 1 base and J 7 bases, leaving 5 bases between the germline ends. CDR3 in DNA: TGTGCCAGTAGTATAGGTGGGGAGCAGTACTTC. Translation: CASSIGGEQYF.

In DNA form, the CDR3 reads TGTGCCAGCAGCGCGGTGGGGGGGATGAACACTGAAGCTTTCTTT. Translation gives CASSAVGGMNTEAFF. The chain recombines TRBV9 with TRBJ1-1; weak D call: TRBD1 (5 bases). Germline V CDR1 and CDR2: SGDLS, YYNGEE. There are 15 residues in the CDR3. Trimming removed 3 bases at V and 0 bases at J, with 12 bases between.